One sample yielded the 5 T cell receptor beta chains listed below, sequenced in a study of Graves' ophthalmopathy and Graves' hyperthyroidism. RNA transcripts served as template for amplifying TCR beta CDR3 sequences. HTBI primers primed a first-round RT-PCR, and a second-round multiplex PCR followed. TCRdb redid the calling of the multiplex PCR reads with MiXCR, one entry per CDR3 protein. The data show roughly 500,000 distinct CDR3 sequences, with approximately 14% seen just once and over 8% held by the top ten. The source material was blood. The source of these receptors is a woman in her 30s with Graves' ophthalmopathy.

This clonotype was counted only a few times. CDR3 bases: TGTGCCAGCAGCTTAGACGGCAGGGTGGAAAACACCATATATTTT. The encoded protein is CASSLDGRVENTIYF. The chain carries TRBV11-2 and TRBJ1-3; the D gene is possibly TRBD1 (5 bases). The V gene lost 0 bases and the J gene lost 6 bases, with 12 bases spanning the gap. This CDR3 has 15 residues. Per the germline V gene, CDR1 is SGHAT and CDR2 is FQNNGV.

As regards this clonotype: Being one base from a much bigger clone, this may be a read error. The rearrangement joins TRBV28 to TRBJ2-5; 7 positions match TRBD1. Germline V lookup: CDR1 MDHEN, CDR2 SYDVKM. This CDR3 is built from 16 residues. The CDR3: CASSPRGSGLQETRYF. The DNA for the CDR3 is TGTGCCAGCAGCCCCAGGGGGAGTGGGCTCCAAGAGACCCGGTACTTC. Drawing the rest from reference TRBV28 and TRBJ2-5, the complete variable domain is DVKVTQSSRYLVKRTGEKVFLECVQDMDHENMFWYRQDPGLGLRLIYFSYDVKMKEKGDIPEGYSVSREKKERFSLILESASTNQTSMYLCASSPRGSGLQETRYFGPGTRLLVL.

About this clonotype itself: A much larger clone differs by one base, so this may be a read error. The CDR3 coding sequence is TGTGCCAGCAGTTACTCGGAGGGACAGATCTACGAGCAGTACTTC. This gives the protein CASSYSEGQIYEQYF. This chain joins TRBV6-5 and TRBJ2-7; possibly TRBD1 for D (7 bases). CDR1 and CDR2 from the germline V gene are MNHEY and SVGAGI. V lost 0 bases and J 3 bases, leaving 12 bases between the germline ends. This CDR3 contains 15 residues.

This clonotype was counted ten times or more. The chain joins TRBV7-3 to TRBJ2-5, with a tentative D call TRBD2 (6 bases). Germline values: CDR1 SGHTA, CDR2 FQGTGA. The CDR3 is 15 amino acids. V was cut by 1 base and J by 4 bases, with 13 bases left in between. The CDR3 DNA is TGTGCCAGCAGCTTAAACTCCGGGGGAATAGAGACCCAGTACTTC. As protein: CASSLNSGGIETQYF.

This clonotype was seen at least ten times. The chain is built from TRBV18 and TRBJ1-6, with no clear D. The CDR3 totals 13 residues. V was trimmed by 3 bases and J by 7 bases, leaving 7 bases between them. Germline V gene sequence: CDR1 KGHSH, CDR2 LQKENI. In nucleotides, the CDR3 is TGTGCCAGCTCACCTAAGGAGAATTCACCCCTCCACTTT. Protein: CASSPKENSPLHF.